A single sample is the source of the 9 T cell receptor beta chains below, sequenced in a study of blood T cell repertoires in COVID-19. Libraries were prepared by immunoSEQ multiplex PCR; TCRdb keeps only in-frame clonotypes and omits some of them. The sample has fewer than 300,000 clones; 86% are singletons. The source material was peripheral blood. Source of these receptors: a woman aged 25 to 39 with COVID-19, enrolled during active disease.

The chain employs TRBV6-6 and TRBJ1-5, with D possibly TRBD1 on 6 matching bases. There are 13 residues in the CDR3. Per germline, CDR1 MNHNY and CDR2 SVGAGI (reference sequence). Trimming removed 6 bases at V and 7 bases at J, with 13 bases between. The CDR3 coding sequence is TGTGCCAGCAGCCCTCGACAGGAACAGCCCCAGCATTTT. Residues: CASSPRQEQPQHF.

The V gene is TRBV19, the J gene TRBJ1-2; 7 nucleotides align to TRBD1. V trimming: 9 bases; J trimming: 6 bases; junction bases outside the gene matches: 13. The CDR3 has 14 residues. Germline values: CDR1 LNHDA, CDR2 SQIVND (reference sequence). The CDR3 loop reads CASAEDRRTHGYTF. CDR3 coding DNA: TGTGCCAGCGCCGAGGACAGGAGAACCCATGGCTACACCTTC.

The chain couples TRBV6-5 to TRBJ2-7; maybe TRBD2 (6 bases). The germline V gene has CDR1 MNHEY and CDR2 SVGAGI. Between the trimmed V and J ends, which lost 6 bases and 6 bases, there was a span of 15 bases. CDR3 size: 13 residues. CDR3 amino acids: CASREGPPLEQYF. The CDR3 nucleotides read TGTGCCAGCAGGGAGGGACCCCCGCTCGAGCAGTACTTC.

The chain links TRBV9 to TRBJ1-1; D gene uncertain. Trimming removed 5 bases at V and 2 bases at J, with 7 bases between. Germline V gives CDR1 SGDLS, CDR2 YYNGEE. CDR3 length: 12 amino acids. For the CDR3, the DNA is TGTGCCAGCAGACCGCTAAACACTGAAGCTTTCTTT. It is translated as CASRPLNTEAFF.

The V gene is TRBV6-5, the J gene TRBJ2-7; D not certain. The CDR3 sequence is 10 residues long. Germline V gene data show CDR1 as MNHEY and CDR2 as SVGAGI. Trimming stripped 8 bases from V and 3 bases from J, with 5 bases between. CDR3 region: CASFNYEQYF. In DNA, the CDR3 is TGTGCCAGCTTTAACTACGAGCAGTACTTC.

V usage is TRBV15 and J usage is TRBJ2-7; no clear D. The CDR3 covers 13 residues. Trimming cost V 4 bases and J 0 bases, with 7 bases left between them. Germline V gene data show CDR1 as LNHNV and CDR2 as YYDKDF (reference sequence). CDR3: CATSILSSYEQYF. CDR3 nucleotide sequence: TGTGCCACCAGCATTTTGAGCTCCTACGAGCAGTACTTC.

V is TRBV4-1 and J is TRBJ1-6; no reliable D call. Germline CDR1 and CDR2: MGHRA and YSYEKL. The CDR3 runs to 16 residues. V dropped 0 bases and J dropped 9 bases, with 15 bases sitting between them. Written as DNA, the CDR3 is TGCGCCAGCAGCCAAGATGCGTCGCCGCAATTTTCACCCCTCCACTTT. This codes for CASSQDASPQFSPLHF.

In the case of this clone: A single base separates this from a much larger clone, so it may be a read error. The rearrangement joins TRBV7-8 to TRBJ1-2; 7 bases align to TRBD1. This CDR3 comprises 13 residues. After removal of 4 bases from V and 2 bases from J, the junction contained 1 base not matched to a gene. The germline CDR1 and CDR2 sequences are SGHVS and FQNEAQ. The CDR3 sequence is CASSSGQNYGYTF. The CDR3, as DNA: TGTGCCAGCAGCTCGGGACAGAACTATGGCTACACCTTC.

The genes are TRBV4-1 and TRBJ1-1; D ambiguous. The germline CDR1 and CDR2 sequences are MGHRA and YSYEKL. The CDR3 is 12 residues long. V lost 7 bases and J 1 base, leaving 7 bases between the germline ends. As DNA, the CDR3 is TGCGCCAGCACCCGAGGGAACACTGAAGCTTTCTTT. Its translation: CASTRGNTEAFF.